Listed below are T cell receptor beta chains from one sample, sequenced in a study of cytomegalovirus exposure and HLA in healthy donors. Data came from immunoSEQ multiplex PCR; TCRdb stores just in-frame clones and leaves some out. Counted here are about 130,000 clones, roughly 89% occurring once; the ten biggest clones make up 1% to 1.5%. Source material: PBMCs. These receptors were obtained from a woman aged 18-29 years in good health and CMV-seronegative. Both conserved end residues are part of each CDR3. Fields, in order: J gene, clone size, V gene, D gene, CDR3 DNA, CDR3 protein. D genes are given only for firm matches. Only part of the rows carry a size: once, few, many, or a class if the clone is expanded.

j_call: TRBJ1-4
clone_size: NA
v_call: TRBV11-2
d_call: TRBD1
cdr3_nt: TGTGCCAGCAGCTCCTATGCGACAGGGTTTGTCACGGGTGAAAAACTGTTTTTT
cdr3_aa: CASSSYATGFVTGEKLFF

j_call: TRBJ1-6
clone_size: NA
v_call: TRBV13
d_call: TRBD1
cdr3_nt: TGTGCCAGCAGCCCACAGGGGGCGCCGGGTTCACCCCTCCACTTT
cdr3_aa: CASSPQGAPGSPLHF

j_call: TRBJ1-1
clone_size: NA
v_call: TRBV11-3
d_call: TRBD1
cdr3_nt: TGTGCCAGCAGAAAGGGACAGGCCACTGAAGCTTTCTTT
cdr3_aa: CASRKGQATEAFF

j_call: TRBJ2-7
clone_size: NA
v_call: TRBV5-5
d_call: TRBD2
cdr3_nt: TGTGCCAGCAGCTTGGCCACTAGCGGGGGCCCTACCTACGAGCAGTACTTC
cdr3_aa: CASSLATSGGPTYEQYF

j_call: TRBJ2-2
clone_size: NA
v_call: TRBV5-6
d_call: NA
cdr3_nt: TGTGCCAGCAGCTTGGTTATGTTCGGGGAGCTGTTTTTT
cdr3_aa: CASSLVMFGELFF

j_call: TRBJ2-7
clone_size: NA
v_call: TRBV19
d_call: NA
cdr3_nt: TGTGCCAGTACCCCTCGGGGGGCGAAGGAGCAGTACTTC
cdr3_aa: CASTPRGAKEQYF

j_call: TRBJ2-2
clone_size: NA
v_call: TRBV18
d_call: NA
cdr3_nt: TGTGCCAGCTCACCAAATATCCAGGACACCGGGGAGCTGTTTTTT
cdr3_aa: CASSPNIQDTGELFF

j_call: TRBJ1-2
clone_size: NA
v_call: TRBV6-1
d_call: TRBD1
cdr3_nt: TGTGCCAGCAGTGACCGGACAGGAGCTAACTATGGCTACACCTTC
cdr3_aa: CASSDRTGANYGYTF

j_call: TRBJ1-3
clone_size: NA
v_call: TRBV19
d_call: TRBD1
cdr3_nt: TGTGCCAGCGGTGTTCAGGGGGCAAACACCATATATTTT
cdr3_aa: CASGVQGANTIYF

j_call: TRBJ2-2
clone_size: NA
v_call: TRBV6-6
d_call: NA
cdr3_nt: TGTGCCAGCAGTCAGGCCGGGGAGCTGTTTTTT
cdr3_aa: CASSQAGELFF

j_call: TRBJ2-3
clone_size: NA
v_call: TRBV6-6
d_call: TRBD2
cdr3_nt: TGTGCCAGCACGGTAGCGGGGGGGCCTACGCAGTATTTT
cdr3_aa: CASTVAGGPTQYF

j_call: TRBJ1-6
clone_size: once
v_call: TRBV10-2
d_call: TRBD1
cdr3_nt: TGCGCCAGCAGTCGGGACAGGTCCTCGGGGGCCTATAATTCACCCCTCCACTTT
cdr3_aa: CASSRDRSSGAYNSPLHF

j_call: TRBJ1-5
clone_size: NA
v_call: TRBV6-5
d_call: TRBD1
cdr3_nt: TGTGCCAGCAGTCCAGGGGGCACCGGGCAGCCCCAGCATTTT
cdr3_aa: CASSPGGTGQPQHF

j_call: TRBJ2-7
clone_size: NA
v_call: TRBV7-2
d_call: NA
cdr3_nt: TGTGCCAGCAGCTTAGGCGGCGGGGGCCCCTACGAGCAGTACTTC
cdr3_aa: CASSLGGGGPYEQYF

j_call: TRBJ2-1
clone_size: NA
v_call: TRBV5-1
d_call: NA
cdr3_nt: TGCGCCAGCAGCTTGCTGAATCTCAGGAACAATGAGCAGTTCTTC
cdr3_aa: CASSLLNLRNNEQFF

j_call: TRBJ1-2
clone_size: NA
v_call: TRBV4-2
d_call: TRBD1
cdr3_nt: TGTGCCAGCAGCCAGGACAGGTCGGTTGGCTACACCTTC
cdr3_aa: CASSQDRSVGYTF

j_call: TRBJ1-2
clone_size: NA
v_call: TRBV15
d_call: NA
cdr3_nt: TGTGCCCCCAGCAGAGGGGACATTGGGCCATACTATGGCTACACCTTC
cdr3_aa: CAPSRGDIGPYYGYTF

j_call: TRBJ1-3
clone_size: NA
v_call: TRBV19
d_call: NA
cdr3_nt: TGTGCCAGTAGTCTCACAGGGTACGGAAACACCATATATTTT
cdr3_aa: CASSLTGYGNTIYF

j_call: TRBJ2-2
clone_size: NA
v_call: TRBV7-2
d_call: NA
cdr3_nt: TGTGCCAGCAGCTTAACTGGCAGTCCCGGCCGGAGCACCGGGGAGCTGTTTTTT
cdr3_aa: CASSLTGSPGRSTGELFF

j_call: TRBJ1-1
clone_size: NA
v_call: TRBV10-2
d_call: TRBD1
cdr3_nt: TGCGCCAGCAGTGACCCAAGTCGGGGGACAGAGAACACTGAAGCTTTCTTT
cdr3_aa: CASSDPSRGTENTEAFF

j_call: TRBJ1-5
clone_size: NA
v_call: TRBV6-1
d_call: TRBD1
cdr3_nt: TGTGCCAGCAGTGCCCGACAGGGCGGTCAGCCCCAGCATTTT
cdr3_aa: CASSARQGGQPQHF

j_call: TRBJ1-1
clone_size: NA
v_call: TRBV7-9
d_call: TRBD1
cdr3_nt: TGTGCCAGCAGCTCCCAGGGACAGGGCTTCACTGAAGCTTTCTTT
cdr3_aa: CASSSQGQGFTEAFF

j_call: TRBJ2-1
clone_size: NA
v_call: TRBV9
d_call: TRBD1
cdr3_nt: TGTGCCAGCAGCGAGAGCTTGGGGCAGGGGGATGAGCAGTTCTTC
cdr3_aa: CASSESLGQGDEQFF

j_call: TRBJ1-1
clone_size: NA
v_call: TRBV6-1
d_call: TRBD1
cdr3_nt: TGTGCCAGCAGTCTTCGGACAGGGGAGAACACTGAAGCTTTCTTT
cdr3_aa: CASSLRTGENTEAFF

j_call: TRBJ2-3
clone_size: NA
v_call: TRBV6-4
d_call: NA
cdr3_nt: TGTGCCAGCAGAGGGGGAGATCTCACAGATACGCAGTATTTT
cdr3_aa: CASRGGDLTDTQYF

j_call: TRBJ1-5
clone_size: many
v_call: TRBV19
d_call: NA
cdr3_nt: TGTGCCAGTAGGGGCCAGAGTTACAATCAGCCCCAGCATTTT
cdr3_aa: CASRGQSYNQPQHF

j_call: TRBJ1-1
clone_size: NA
v_call: TRBV2
d_call: NA
cdr3_nt: TGTGCCAGCAAGGGGATCACTGAAGCTTTCTTT
cdr3_aa: CASKGITEAFF

j_call: TRBJ1-4
clone_size: NA
v_call: TRBV11-2
d_call: NA
cdr3_nt: TGTGCCAGCAGCTTAGATACGGCAGGGAGGGAAAAACTGTTTTTT
cdr3_aa: CASSLDTAGREKLFF

j_call: TRBJ1-1
clone_size: NA
v_call: TRBV5-1
d_call: NA
cdr3_nt: TGCGCCAGCAGCCGACGGACGGGAAGACTGAACACTGAAGCTTTCTTT
cdr3_aa: CASSRRTGRLNTEAFF

j_call: TRBJ1-2
clone_size: NA
v_call: TRBV11-2
d_call: NA
cdr3_nt: TGTGCCAGCACCTCTAACTATGGCTACACCTTC
cdr3_aa: CASTSNYGYTF

j_call: TRBJ1-5
clone_size: few
v_call: TRBV2
d_call: NA
cdr3_nt: TGTGCCAGCAGGGAGATCTCACTCTTCAGCAATCAGCCCCAGCATTTT
cdr3_aa: CASREISLFSNQPQHF

j_call: TRBJ1-3
clone_size: NA
v_call: TRBV5-4
d_call: NA
cdr3_nt: TGTGCCAGCAGCTTCGGGGGGCCCTCTGGAAACACCATATATTTT
cdr3_aa: CASSFGGPSGNTIYF

j_call: TRBJ2-2
clone_size: NA
v_call: TRBV4-1
d_call: NA
cdr3_nt: TGCGCCAGCAGCCAAGAGAGGGCCACCGTTAACACCGGGGAGCTGTTTTTT
cdr3_aa: CASSQERATVNTGELFF

j_call: TRBJ2-3
clone_size: NA
v_call: TRBV9
d_call: NA
cdr3_nt: TGTGCCAGCAGCTCTGAGGGCACAGATACGCAGTATTTT
cdr3_aa: CASSSEGTDTQYF

j_call: TRBJ1-2
clone_size: NA
v_call: TRBV5-8
d_call: TRBD1
cdr3_nt: TGTGCCAGCAGCTTAGGGGACAGGGGGACGTATGGCTACACCTTC
cdr3_aa: CASSLGDRGTYGYTF

j_call: TRBJ2-7
clone_size: NA
v_call: TRBV16
d_call: NA
cdr3_nt: TGTGCCAGCAGCCAATGGGCCTCCGAGCAGTACTTC
cdr3_aa: CASSQWASEQYF

j_call: TRBJ1-3
clone_size: NA
v_call: TRBV5-1
d_call: NA
cdr3_nt: TGCGCCAGCAGCTTGGTTCCAGACTCTGGAAACACCATATATTTT
cdr3_aa: CASSLVPDSGNTIYF

j_call: TRBJ1-2
clone_size: NA
v_call: TRBV5-1
d_call: TRBD1
cdr3_nt: TGCGCCAGCAGCGTGACAGGGGGCTTCAAAGGCTACACCTTC
cdr3_aa: CASSVTGGFKGYTF

j_call: TRBJ2-5
clone_size: NA
v_call: TRBV5-6
d_call: TRBD2
cdr3_nt: TGTGCCAGCAGTTCGACTAGCGGGGTACTAGAGACCCAGTACTTC
cdr3_aa: CASSSTSGVLETQYF

j_call: TRBJ2-7
clone_size: NA
v_call: TRBV6-5
d_call: TRBD1
cdr3_nt: TGTGCCAGCAGTTACCGCAGGACAGGGACCCCCTACGAGCAGTACTTC
cdr3_aa: CASSYRRTGTPYEQYF

j_call: TRBJ1-2
clone_size: NA
v_call: TRBV6-1
d_call: NA
cdr3_nt: TGTGCCAGCAGTCCCCTAGGACAAGGTGGCTACACCTTC
cdr3_aa: CASSPLGQGGYTF

j_call: TRBJ2-3
clone_size: NA
v_call: TRBV7-3
d_call: NA
cdr3_nt: TGTGCCACCGGACAGAGTTACACAGATACGCAGTATTTT
cdr3_aa: CATGQSYTDTQYF

j_call: TRBJ2-7
clone_size: NA
v_call: TRBV10-3
d_call: NA
cdr3_nt: TGTGCCCAAGGCAGGGGCTCCTACGAGCAGTACTTC
cdr3_aa: CAQGRGSYEQYF

j_call: TRBJ2-7
clone_size: NA
v_call: TRBV2
d_call: TRBD1
cdr3_nt: TGTGCCAGCAGGGGACAGCCCTACGAGCAGTACTTC
cdr3_aa: CASRGQPYEQYF

j_call: TRBJ1-4
clone_size: once
v_call: TRBV14
d_call: NA
cdr3_nt: TGTGCCAGCAGCCCACGACAGCTGAATGAAAAACTGTTTTTT
cdr3_aa: CASSPRQLNEKLFF

j_call: TRBJ2-7
clone_size: NA
v_call: TRBV7-2
d_call: TRBD2
cdr3_nt: TGTGCCAGCAGCTTAGCGGCCCTAGCGGGGGGCCCGGACTACGAGCAGTACTTC
cdr3_aa: CASSLAALAGGPDYEQYF

j_call: TRBJ2-7
clone_size: few
v_call: TRBV6-5
d_call: NA
cdr3_nt: TGTGCCAGCAGTTCGGGGAGATTAAGGGAGCAGTACTTC
cdr3_aa: CASSSGRLREQYF

j_call: TRBJ2-2
clone_size: NA
v_call: TRBV2
d_call: NA
cdr3_nt: TGTGCCAGCGCACAGGGAAACACCGGGGAACTGTTTTTT
cdr3_aa: CASAQGNTGELFF

j_call: TRBJ1-2
clone_size: NA
v_call: TRBV6-5
d_call: TRBD1
cdr3_nt: TGTGCCAGCAGTTACTCGGGACAGGGGAACTATGGCTACACCTTC
cdr3_aa: CASSYSGQGNYGYTF

j_call: TRBJ1-1
clone_size: NA
v_call: TRBV15
d_call: NA
cdr3_nt: TGTGCCACCAGCAGCCGGGATCGGGACACTGAAGCTTTCTTT
cdr3_aa: CATSSRDRDTEAFF

j_call: TRBJ2-3
clone_size: NA
v_call: TRBV4-2
d_call: TRBD2
cdr3_nt: TGTGCCAGCAGCCAAAACCACCGGGCGGGGGGGCCCCCACACGATACGCAGTATTTT
cdr3_aa: CASSQNHRAGGPPHDTQYF

j_call: TRBJ1-2
clone_size: NA
v_call: TRBV4-1
d_call: NA
cdr3_nt: TGCGCCAGCGGGGGGACCGGGGAAATCTATGGCTACACCTTC
cdr3_aa: CASGGTGEIYGYTF

j_call: TRBJ2-3
clone_size: NA
v_call: TRBV15
d_call: NA
cdr3_nt: TGTGCCACCAGCCTTGGGCTTAAAGATACGCAGTATTTT
cdr3_aa: CATSLGLKDTQYF